This T cell receptor beta chain was observed in a study of tumor and adjacent non-tumor tissue in lung cancer. Across the study: On average, productive TCRbeta reads reached 4 million to 5 million per sample.

Three rounds of nested PCR, following a modified ARM-PCR protocol, produced the TCRbeta library. TCRdb reanalysed the multiplex PCR reads using MiXCR and keeps one entry per CDR3 protein. The table lists 120,000 or so distinct CDR3 sequences, around three fifths of them singletons, with 10% to 15% in the top ten. Points from the study as a whole: Tumor repertoires had a smaller top 100 clone share than normal lung.

The template was RNA from unsorted bulk tissue. Per the germline V gene, CDR1 is KGHDR and CDR2 is SFDVKD. The CDR3 is made up of 17 amino acids. Concerning this clonotype itself: As yet, its antigen is unknown. At one end, the junction sequence differs from germline, possibly due to a read error.

This TCR was recovered from a man aged 30 to 45 with non-small cell lung cancer. The chain uses TRBV24-1 and TRBJ2-1, with 12 bases matching TRBD2. The source material was lung tumor tissue. CDR3: CATSDTSGRSASDEQFF. CDR3 coding DNA: TGTGCTACCAGTGATACTAGCGGGAGGTCCGCAAGCGATGAGCAGTTCTTC.